One sample yielded the 10 T cell receptor beta chains listed below, sequenced in a study of Ad26.COV2.S vaccination and SARS-CoV-2 variants. TCRdb's copy holds only in-frame clones and misses some; the assay was immunoSEQ multiplex PCR. The sample yields around 300,000 clones, around nine tenths seen once. The treatment: 15 to 20 received Ad26.COV2.S at low or high dose, single or two shots; a few received placebo; per-sample allocation not given. Following the first vaccine or placebo injection, samples were taken on day 63. The sample was peripheral blood, taken in a trial of Ad26.COV2.S vaccine versus placebo. The receptors here all came from a person aged 18 to 59 who received the Ad26.COV2.S COVID-19 vaccine or a placebo.

The chain uses TRBV4-3 and TRBJ2-7, with 7 bases identical to TRBD1. With V trimmed by 4 bases and J by 5 bases, 8 bases remained unmatched. The germline V gene encodes CDR1 LGHNA and CDR2 YSLEER. The CDR3 is 14 amino acids. This CDR3 reads CASSPPQGNHEQYF. The CDR3 DNA follows: TGCGCCAGCAGCCCCCCACAGGGGAACCACGAGCAGTACTTC.

The rearrangement uses TRBV18 and TRBJ2-7; no firm D call. Germline V CDR1 and CDR2: KGHSH, LQKENI. This CDR3 spans 14 amino acids. The V and J ends lost 0 bases and 5 bases respectively, with 11 bases between them. In DNA form, the CDR3 reads TGTGCCAGCTCACCACCAAGGCCTCATGACGAGCAGTACTTC. Translated: CASSPPRPHDEQYF. Variable domain in full (rest from reference TRBV18 and TRBJ2-7): NAGVMQNPRHLVRRRGQEARLRCSPMKGHSHVYWYRQLPEEGLKFMVYLQKENIIDESGMPKERFSAEFPKEGPSILRIQQVVRGDSAAYFCASSPPRPHDEQYFGPGTRLTVT.

The chain is built from TRBV10-2 and TRBJ2-1; 8 nucleotides match TRBD2. This CDR3 is built from 14 residues. Germline V gene data show CDR1 as WSHSY and CDR2 as SAAADI. Trimming removed 8 bases from V and 4 bases from J; junction bases left unmatched: 7. The CDR3 DNA reads as TGCGCCAGCGGCGGGAGGAGACTTTACAATGAGCAGTTCTTC. It codes for CASGGRRLYNEQFF.

V usage is TRBV4-1 and J usage is TRBJ2-6; D is uncertain. Trimming left V 1 base short and J 2 bases short, with 6 bases between. The CDR3 totals 15 residues. Germline V gives CDR1 MGHRA, CDR2 YSYEKL. The CDR3 region is CASSQVIAGANVLTF. CDR3 bases: TGCGCCAGCAGCCAAGTTATTGCTGGGGCCAACGTCCTGACTTTC.

This clone was found once. The CDR3: CASSDRGPNYGYTF. The DNA of the CDR3 is TGTGCCAGCAGTGACAGGGGACCTAACTATGGCTACACCTTC. This chain links TRBV27 with TRBJ1-2; 8 nucleotides line up with TRBD1. With V trimmed by 5 bases and J by 0 bases, 2 bases remained unmatched. Germline-derived CDR1 and CDR2 are MNHEY and SMNVEV (reference sequence). The CDR3 consists of 14 residues.

V and J are TRBV27 and TRBJ1-1; D is ambiguous. V lost 6 bases and J lost 2, with 4 bases in between. The germline gives CDR1 MNHEY, CDR2 SMNVEV (reference sequence). The length of the CDR3 is 11 residues. The CDR3: CASRYNTEAFF. As DNA, the CDR3 is TGTGCCAGCAGATATAACACTGAAGCTTTCTTT.

This rearrangement joins TRBV24-1 to TRBJ2-7, with no clear D. CDR1 and CDR2 from the germline V gene are KGHDR and SFDVKD. Trimming shortened V by 3 bases and J by 1 base, and 9 bases separated the two germline ends. There are 14 residues in the CDR3. DNA for the CDR3: TGTGCCACCAGTGATGTGGGCAAGTCCTACGAGCAGTACTTC. It specifies CATSDVGKSYEQYF.

The V and J genes are TRBV7-9 and TRBJ1-3; maybe TRBD1 (6 bases). V lost 3 bases to trimming and J lost 0 bases, with 12 bases between them. This CDR3 spans 16 amino acids. Germline V gives CDR1 SEHNR, CDR2 FQNEAQ (reference sequence). CDR3 nucleotide sequence: TGTGCCAGCAGCTTCCCTGGACAGTACTCTGGAAACACCATATATTTT. This codes for CASSFPGQYSGNTIYF.

In regard to this clone: The same CDR3 is also encoded by other DNA sequences in this sample. The chain recombines TRBV3-1 (or the pseudogene TRBV3-2) with TRBJ1-1; possible D gene TRBD1, 5 bases. V lost 1 base to trimming and J lost 5 bases, with 5 bases between them. CDR3 length: 12 residues. Germline assignment: CDR1 LGHDT and CDR2 YNNKEL (reference sequence). The CDR3 coding sequence is TGTGCCAGCAGCCAAGGGGGGACTGAAGCTTTCTTT. This gives the protein CASSQGGTEAFF.

This clone was seen just once. CDR3 loop: CASSFFGNTIYF. DNA of the CDR3: TGTGCCAGCAGCTTTTTCGGAAACACCATATATTTT. V and J are TRBV5-6 and TRBJ1-3; D remains ambiguous. The CDR3 totals 12 residues. Trimming took 2 bases from V and 4 from J, leaving 4 bases between them. From germline, CDR1 is SGHDT and CDR2 YYEEEE.